This record looks at one T cell receptor beta chain sequence and its context. The data stem from a study of blood T cell repertoires in COVID-19. The table came from immunoSEQ multiplex PCR; TCRdb's copy has only in-frame clones and leaves some out. The top ten clones hold about 4.4% of a sample with some 250,000 clones, approximately 84% of them seen once. V was pared by 7 bases and J by 0 bases, with 8 bases of the junction left unmatched. Germline V gene lookup returns CDR1 MNHEY and CDR2 SVGAGI. This CDR3 contains 15 residues. Sequencing used peripheral blood. This TCR was recovered from a man aged 45 to 65 with active or convalescent COVID-19. This chain connects TRBV6-5 to TRBJ1-1; 7 bases are a match to TRBD1. Here the CDR3 reads CASIKTGILNTEAFF. DNA of the CDR3: TGTGCCAGCATCAAGACAGGGATTTTGAACACTGAAGCTTTCTTT.